The text below deals with one T cell receptor beta chain. Its target is unknown. Every participating donor contributed roughly 10 milliliters of peripheral blood through a draw. The record originates from a study of blood T cells in healthy people across ages. General study findings and limits: Age showed a roughly linear inverse relationship with TCR beta diversity per million T cells. Estimated diversity that came from one million T cells was considered an underestimate.

This CDR3 is 14 amino acids long. Trimming took off 5 bases at V and 4 bases at J, with 13 bases between the two ends. Together with a sample-barcoded 5' primer, a J-beta primer mix was included in a second PCR lasting about 6 to 11 cycles. Every sample gave at least 2.5 million paired-end reads containing CDR3. Each CDR3 protein gets one entry after TCRdb re-called the 5' RACE reads with MiXCR. The sample includes over 600,000 distinct CDR3 sequences, roughly 46% of them seen just once. The V and J genes are TRBV12-3 or TRBV12-4 and TRBJ2-3; D not resolved. The receptor comes from an elderly man in good health. What was sequenced was blood. CDR3 DNA: TGTGCCAGCAGTCACAGACCTGATTCAGATACGCAGTATTTT. It yields the protein CASSHRPDSDTQYF.